Below are 26 T cell receptor beta chains sequenced from a single sample in a study of T cells in Graves' hyperthyroidism and ophthalmopathy. The source material, RNA transcripts, was used to amplify TCR beta CDR3 regions. The HTBI primer set drove a first-round RT-PCR of the TCR CDR3. TCRdb reprocessed the multiplex PCR reads with MiXCR, giving one entry per CDR3 protein. The table includes over 300,000 distinct CDR3 sequences, roughly 13% detected once. The specimen was blood. These receptors all come from a woman aged 55-69 years with Graves' hyperthyroidism.

The V call is TRBV19, the J call TRBJ2-7; TRBD1 agrees at 8 bases. CDR1 and CDR2 (germline): LNHDA, SQIVND (reference sequence). J gave up 6 bases and V 6 bases, and 7 bases lay outside the gene matches. This CDR3 has 13 amino acids. CDR3 in amino acids: CASSTGGSVEQYF. The CDR3 nucleotides read TGTGCCAGTAGCACAGGGGGTTCTGTCGAGCAGTACTTC. Filled out from reference TRBV19 and TRBJ2-7, the complete variable domain reads DGGITQSPKYLFRKEGQNVTLSCEQNLNHDAMYWYRQDPGQGLRLIYYSQIVNDFQKGDIAEGYSVSREKKESFPLTVTSAQKNPTAFYLCASSTGGSVEQYFGPGTRLTVT.

This clonotype was found a few times. The V gene is TRBV30, the J gene TRBJ2-1; D not certain. The CDR3 extends over 14 amino acids. V was shortened by 2 bases and J by 3 bases, with 11 bases between the two germline ends. Looked up from germline, CDR1 is GTSNPN and CDR2 is SVGIG (reference sequence). The CDR3 loop reads CAWSTLGLYNEQFF. In DNA form, the CDR3 reads TGTGCCTGGAGTACCCTAGGCCTCTACAATGAGCAGTTCTTC.

The chain couples TRBV5-5 to TRBJ1-1, with D maybe TRBD1 (6 bases). V gave up 4 bases and J gave up 1 base, with 17 bases separating them. There are 16 residues in the CDR3. CDR1 and CDR2 (germline): SGHKS, YYEKEE (reference sequence). CDR3 loop: CASSRRGAGANTEAFF. The DNA of the CDR3 is TGTGCCAGCAGCCGCCGGGGGGCGGGTGCGAACACTGAAGCTTTCTTT.

This clonotype was seen many times. The chain joins TRBV27 to TRBJ2-3; D ambiguous. Germline V gene sequence: CDR1 MNHEY, CDR2 SMNVEV (reference sequence). The CDR3 extends over 16 amino acids. The germline V and J ends were trimmed by 2 bases and 0 bases, with 12 bases remaining between them. The CDR3 loop reads CASSLMAIPSTDTQYF. CDR3 bases: TGTGCCAGCAGTTTAATGGCGATACCGAGCACAGATACGCAGTATTTT.

V usage is TRBV2 and J usage is TRBJ1-5; D perhaps matches TRBD1 (5 bases). V lost 8 bases and J lost 7, with 12 bases in between. The germline V gene has CDR1 SNHLY and CDR2 FYNNEI. The CDR3 extends over 12 amino acids. The CDR3 reads CASGGTDQPQHF. The CDR3 coding sequence is TGTGCCAGCGGGGGGACTGACCAGCCCCAGCATTTT.

Ten or more counts support this clonotype. The J gene is TRBJ2-7, the V gene TRBV20-1; TRBD2 agrees at 8 bases. The CDR3 loop spans 17 amino acids. Germline V gene sequence: CDR1 DFQATT, CDR2 SNEGSKA (reference sequence). The trim removed 3 bases at V and 0 bases at J, leaving 13 bases unmatched. CDR3 loop: CSARTSVLTRSSYEQYF. The CDR3 coding sequence is TGCAGTGCTAGGACTAGCGTACTCACGAGGAGCTCCTACGAGCAGTACTTC.

This clonotype was found many times. V usage is TRBV12-5 and J usage is TRBJ2-1, with 12 bases fitting TRBD2. V lost 1 base to trimming and J lost 5 bases; unmatched junction nucleotides: 6. Germline CDR1 is LGHNT and CDR2 is FRNRAP. This CDR3 spans 17 amino acids. CDR3 bases: TGTGCTAGTGGTTTGGGCTGGACTAGCGGGGCAAACAATGAGCAGTTCTTC. Protein product: CASGLGWTSGANNEQFF.

Ten or more counts support this clonotype. The chain recombines TRBV27 with TRBJ2-1; D is unclear. The CDR3 length is 15 residues. Germline CDR1 and CDR2: MNHEY and SMNVEV (reference sequence). V lost 2 bases and J lost 0, with 8 bases in between. The CDR3 nucleotides are TGTGCCAGCAGTTTACCGTCAGGCTCCTACAATGAGCAGTTCTTC. This gives the protein CASSLPSGSYNEQFF.

This clonotype was found a few times. A much larger clone differs from this one at a single base, so this may be a read error. This chain uses TRBV18 with TRBJ1-1, with D uncertain. The CDR3 totals 15 residues. The germline CDR1 and CDR2 sequences are KGHSH and LQKENI. Trimming shortened V by 5 bases and J by 0 bases, and 13 bases separated the two germline ends. The CDR3, as DNA: TGTGCCAGCTCAGTACGCAGGCAGCTGAACACTGAAGCTTTCTTT. It codes for CASSVRRQLNTEAFF.

In its sample, this clonotype was seen many times. This chain joins TRBV5-4 and TRBJ2-1; TRBD2 agrees at 11 bases. The CDR3 is 16 amino acids. Germline loops: CDR1 SGHNT, CDR2 YYREEE (reference sequence). V trimming: 4 bases; J trimming: 4 bases; junction bases outside the gene matches: 7. DNA for the CDR3: TGTGCCAGCAGCCCAAGACTAGCGGGAATTTACAATGAGCAGTTCTTC. Its protein product is CASSPRLAGIYNEQFF.

This clonotype was observed a few times. V is TRBV10-3 and J is TRBJ2-3; D possibly corresponds to TRBD2 (5 bases). The CDR3 is 14 residues long. Germline V CDR1 and CDR2: ENHRY, SYGVKD. The V and J ends lost 11 bases and 4 bases respectively, with 19 bases between them. The CDR3 nucleotides read TGTGCCGCGAGAGACTACCTTTGGGCAGATACGCAGTATTTT. Translation gives CAARDYLWADTQYF.

This clonotype was seen many times. V gene TRBV11-2 combines with J gene TRBJ1-5; 9 nucleotides line up with TRBD1. Germline loops: CDR1 SGHAT, CDR2 FQNNGV. V dropped 5 bases and J dropped 6; count of bases not matched to a gene: 2. This CDR3 contains 13 residues. This chain's CDR3 is CASSTQGAQPQHF. The CDR3 DNA reads TGTGCCAGCAGCACACAGGGGGCTCAGCCCCAGCATTTT.

This clonotype was recorded many times. V is TRBV3-1 and J is TRBJ1-6; 7 bases map to TRBD1. This CDR3 is 15 amino acids long. Trimming cost V 3 bases and J 5 bases; bases outside gene matches: 4. Germline CDR1 LGHDT, CDR2 YNNKEL (reference sequence). DNA for the CDR3: TGTGCCAGCAGCCACCGGGACAGACATAATTCACCCCTCCACTTT. Its protein is CASSHRDRHNSPLHF.

The J gene is TRBJ2-7, the V gene TRBV27, with 15 bases that match TRBD2. V shed 0 bases and J 5 bases; nucleotides not matched to a gene: 5. The germline gives CDR1 MNHEY, CDR2 SMNVEV (reference sequence). The CDR3 is 17 amino acids. Here the CDR3 DNA reads TGTGCCAGCAGTTTATCTTCGGGACTAGCGGGAGGACACGAGCAGTACTTC. Its protein is CASSLSSGLAGGHEQYF.

With respect to this clonotype: A much more abundant neighbour one base away suggests this may be a read error. The chain links TRBV3-1 to TRBJ2-2, with a possible D match to TRBD1 (6 bases). The germline V gene has CDR1 LGHDT and CDR2 YNNKEL (reference sequence). The CDR3 spans 16 residues. CDR3 loop: CASSQGQGTNTGEPFF. In nucleotides, the CDR3 is TGTGCCAGCAGCCAAGGGCAGGGGACGAACACCGGGGAGCCGTTTTTT.

This clonotype was counted between two and nine times. The chain uses TRBV11-3 and TRBJ2-7, with D maybe TRBD1 (5 bases). The CDR3 runs 14 residues. Trimming cost V 2 bases and J 1 base, with 9 bases left between them. The germline V gene has CDR1 SGHNT and CDR2 YENEEA. CDR3 sequence: CASSLFDSSYEQYF. For the CDR3, the DNA is TGTGCCAGCAGCTTATTTGACAGTTCCTACGAGCAGTACTTC.

This clonotype was picked up many times. The chain joins TRBV20-1 to TRBJ2-5; no clear D gene. V shed 2 bases and J shed 1 base, with 5 bases lying between them. CDR3 length: 12 residues. From germline, CDR1 is DFQATT and CDR2 SNEGSKA (reference sequence). CDR3 residues: CSARFLQETQYF. The DNA for the CDR3 is TGCAGTGCTAGATTCCTCCAAGAGACCCAGTACTTC.

There are a few counts of this clonotype. For the CDR3, the DNA is TGTGCCAGCATGGGGCCAGGCGGGGAAGCTTTCTTT. Its protein product is CASMGPGGEAFF. The rearrangement uses TRBV11-1 and TRBJ1-1; D possibly corresponds to TRBD1 (5 bases). Germline V gene data show CDR1 as SGHAT and CDR2 as FQDESV (reference sequence). This CDR3 region has 12 residues. V gave up 7 bases and J gave up 8 bases, with 14 bases separating them.

This clonotype showed up many times. At one of its ends the junction is not consistent with the germline gene, which may arise from a read error. The chain couples TRBV28 to TRBJ2-7; no firm D call. The CDR3 runs to 13 residues. Germline assignment: CDR1 MDHEN and CDR2 SYDVKM. The CDR3 loop reads CPSSFSAGYEQYF. The CDR3 region has the DNA TGTCCCAGCAGTTTTTCGGCAGGCTACGAGCAGTACTTC.

The genes are TRBV19 and TRBJ1-4; D is unresolved. Germline V gene sequence: CDR1 LNHDA, CDR2 SQIVND (reference sequence). This CDR3 spans 13 amino acids. Between the trimmed V and J ends, which lost 4 bases and 4 bases, there was a span of 7 bases. The CDR3 here is CASSNRNNEKLFF. The CDR3 coding sequence is TGTGCCAGTAGTAACCGCAATAATGAAAAACTGTTTTTT.

At least ten counts were recorded for this clonotype. In DNA, the CDR3 is TGCGCCAGCAGCTTCCAGGGAGCCGGCACAGATACGCAGTATTTT. This sequence encodes CASSFQGAGTDTQYF. V is TRBV5-1 and J is TRBJ2-3; tentatively, D is TRBD1 or TRBD2 (5 bases each). Trimming left V 2 bases short and J 1 base short, with 11 bases between. Germline CDR1 reads SGHRS; CDR2 reads YFSETQ. There are 15 residues in the CDR3.

This clonotype was counted only a few times. This chain connects TRBV19 to TRBJ2-7; 7 bases are a match to TRBD1. Germline assignment: CDR1 LNHDA and CDR2 SQIVND (reference sequence). J lost 2 bases, V lost 5 bases, and 9 bases had no gene match. CDR3 length equals 15 residues. CDR3 amino acids: CASSPVDRATYEQYF. CDR3 coding DNA: TGTGCCAGTAGTCCCGTCGACAGGGCCACCTACGAGCAGTACTTC.

This clonotype occurred a few times. This chain links TRBV19 with TRBJ1-2; D is ambiguous. This CDR3 has 13 residues. V was trimmed by 3 bases and J by 6 bases, leaving 11 bases between them. Germline V gives CDR1 LNHDA, CDR2 SQIVND (reference sequence). In DNA form, the CDR3 reads TGTGCCAGTAGTATGGATCGGGTTAATGGCTACACCTTC. This translates into CASSMDRVNGYTF.

The chain carries TRBV7-2 and TRBJ1-2; TRBD1 might be the D (6 bases). The length of the CDR3 is 16 residues. Germline V gene lookup returns CDR1 SGHTA and CDR2 FQGNSA. V shed 5 bases and J shed 8 bases, with 24 bases lying between them. CDR3 bases: TGTGCCAGCAGCGACTACCTAGGATCGGGGGGCTTCGGCTACACCTTC. Its translation is CASSDYLGSGGFGYTF.

This clonotype was found many times. The rearrangement uses TRBV20-1 and TRBJ2-6, with 8 bases fitting TRBD1. Germline lookup yields CDR1 DFQATT and CDR2 SNEGSKA (reference sequence). The V gene end was trimmed by 3 bases and the J gene end by 0 bases; junction bases not matched to a gene: 7. The CDR3 sequence is 17 residues long. The CDR3 region is CSARGQAVHSGANVLTF. The CDR3, as DNA: TGCAGTGCTAGGGGACAGGCTGTTCACTCTGGGGCCAACGTCCTGACTTTC.

This clonotype showed up many times. This chain uses TRBV10-2 with TRBJ2-7; 8 bases agree with TRBD2. There are 16 residues in the CDR3. J gave up 5 bases and V 0 bases, and 9 bases lay outside the gene matches. Per germline, CDR1 WSHSY and CDR2 SAAADI. The CDR3 spells CASSESYSGMDDEQYF. For the CDR3, the DNA is TGCGCCAGCAGTGAGTCCTATAGCGGGATGGACGACGAGCAGTACTTC.